This section outlines one T cell receptor (beta chain) sequence together with its context. Its antigen is still unknown. The data stem from a study of PD-L1 blockade in urothelial cancer. Study background: Male sex and bladder-origin urothelial cancer characterized about 85% of the roughly 29 patients.

Broader study findings: Lower than median blood TCR clonality before treatment predicted better survival.

Time point specified: pretreatment peripheral blood. The study collected 1 to 8 samples per patient, pretreatment and on-treatment. Trimming took 5 bases from V and 6 from J; bases not matched to a gene: 4. The CDR3 runs 13 residues. Per the germline V gene, CDR1 is SGHAT and CDR2 is FQNNGV. Using immunoSEQ multiplex PCR, the repertoire was profiled, and TCRdb retains in-frame clones only, with some absent. The sample records almost 90,000 clones, roughly 84% being singletons. The TCR comes from a man between 60 and 75 years old with urothelial cancer. The chain links TRBV11-2 to TRBJ2-5; 9 nucleotides line up with TRBD1. The input for sequencing was PBMCs, taken around atezolizumab (anti-PD-L1) treatment. CDR3 nucleotides: TGTGCCAGCAGCATGACAGGGGGGAAGACCCAGTACTTC. It codes for CASSMTGGKTQYF.